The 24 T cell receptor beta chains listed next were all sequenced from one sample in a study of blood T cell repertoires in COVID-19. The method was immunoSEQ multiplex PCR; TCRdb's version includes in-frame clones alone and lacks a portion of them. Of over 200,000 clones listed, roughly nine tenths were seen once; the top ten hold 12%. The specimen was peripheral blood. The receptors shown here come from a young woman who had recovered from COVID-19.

The CDR3 sequence: CASKSGSPSNEQFF. DNA for the CDR3: TGTGCCAGCAAGAGCGGTTCCCCGAGCAATGAGCAGTTCTTC. The chain has TRBV14 and TRBJ2-1; D perhaps matches TRBD2 (5 bases). V lost 7 bases to trimming and J lost 6 bases, with 16 bases between them. This CDR3 is 14 amino acids long. Looked up from germline, CDR1 is SGHDN and CDR2 is FVKESK.

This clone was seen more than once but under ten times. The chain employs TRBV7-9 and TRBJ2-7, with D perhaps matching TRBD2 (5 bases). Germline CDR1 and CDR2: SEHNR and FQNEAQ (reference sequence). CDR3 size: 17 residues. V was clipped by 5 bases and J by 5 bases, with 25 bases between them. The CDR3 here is CASSGRPLEGQDDEQYF. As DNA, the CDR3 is TGTGCCAGCAGCGGACGACCCCTCGAGGGCCAAGACGACGAGCAGTACTTC.

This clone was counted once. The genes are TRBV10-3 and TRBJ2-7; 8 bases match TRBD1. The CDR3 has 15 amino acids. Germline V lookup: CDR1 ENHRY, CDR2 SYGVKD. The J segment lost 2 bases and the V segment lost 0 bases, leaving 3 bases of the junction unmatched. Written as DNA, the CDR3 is TGTGCCATCAGTGAGTCTGGACAGGGAGCCTACGAGCAGTACTTC. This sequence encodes CAISESGQGAYEQYF.

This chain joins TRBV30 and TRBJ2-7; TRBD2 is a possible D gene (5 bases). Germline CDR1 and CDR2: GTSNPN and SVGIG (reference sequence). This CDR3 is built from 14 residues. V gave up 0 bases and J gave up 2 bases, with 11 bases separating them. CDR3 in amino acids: CAWSVVHGTYEQYF. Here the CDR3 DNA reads TGTGCCTGGAGTGTAGTACACGGGACCTACGAGCAGTACTTC.

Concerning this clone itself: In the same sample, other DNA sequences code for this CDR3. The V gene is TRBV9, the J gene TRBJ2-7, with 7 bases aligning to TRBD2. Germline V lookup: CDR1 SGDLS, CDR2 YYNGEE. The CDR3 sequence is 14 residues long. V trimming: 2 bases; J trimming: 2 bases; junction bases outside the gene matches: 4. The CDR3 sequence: CASSVAGAAYEQYF. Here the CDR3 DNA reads TGTGCCAGCAGCGTTGCGGGAGCGGCCTACGAGCAGTACTTC.

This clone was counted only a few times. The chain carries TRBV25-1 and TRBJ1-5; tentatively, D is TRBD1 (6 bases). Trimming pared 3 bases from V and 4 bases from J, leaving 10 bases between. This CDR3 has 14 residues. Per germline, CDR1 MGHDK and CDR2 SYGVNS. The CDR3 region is CASSDRGANQPQHF. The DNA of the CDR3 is TGTGCCAGCAGTGATCGGGGGGCGAATCAGCCCCAGCATTTT.

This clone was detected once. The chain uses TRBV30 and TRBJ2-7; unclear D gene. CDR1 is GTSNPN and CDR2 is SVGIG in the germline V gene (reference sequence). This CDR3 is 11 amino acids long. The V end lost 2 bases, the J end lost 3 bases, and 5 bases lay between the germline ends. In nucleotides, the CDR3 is TGTGCCTGGAGTCCAGGCTACGAGCAGTACTTC. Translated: CAWSPGYEQYF.

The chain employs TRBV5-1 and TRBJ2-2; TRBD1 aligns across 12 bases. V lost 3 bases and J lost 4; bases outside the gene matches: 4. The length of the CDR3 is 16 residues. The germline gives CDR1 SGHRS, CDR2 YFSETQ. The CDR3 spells CASSSGTGGITGELFF. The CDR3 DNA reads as TGCGCCAGCAGCTCAGGGACAGGGGGCATCACCGGGGAGCTGTTTTTT. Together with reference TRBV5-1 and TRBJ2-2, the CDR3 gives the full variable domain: KAGVTQTPRYLIKTRGQQVTLSCSPISGHRSVSWYQQTPGQGLQFLFEYFSETQRNKGNFPGRFSGRQFSNSRSEMNVSTLELGDSALYLCASSSGTGGITGELFFGEGSRLTVL.

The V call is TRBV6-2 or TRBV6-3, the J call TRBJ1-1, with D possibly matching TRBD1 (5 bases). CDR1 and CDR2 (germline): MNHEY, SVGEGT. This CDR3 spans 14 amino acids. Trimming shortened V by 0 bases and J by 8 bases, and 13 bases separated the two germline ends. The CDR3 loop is CASSYSSTGREAFF. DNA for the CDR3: TGTGCCAGCAGTTACTCGAGTACAGGTCGGGAAGCTTTCTTT.

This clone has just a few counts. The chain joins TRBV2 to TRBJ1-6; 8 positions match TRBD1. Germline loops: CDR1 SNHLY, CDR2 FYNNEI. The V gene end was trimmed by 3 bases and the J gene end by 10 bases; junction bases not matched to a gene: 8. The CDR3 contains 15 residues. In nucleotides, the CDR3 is TGTGCCAGCAGTGACGACAGGGGCGGAGAGTCACCCCTCCACTTT. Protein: CASSDDRGGESPLHF.

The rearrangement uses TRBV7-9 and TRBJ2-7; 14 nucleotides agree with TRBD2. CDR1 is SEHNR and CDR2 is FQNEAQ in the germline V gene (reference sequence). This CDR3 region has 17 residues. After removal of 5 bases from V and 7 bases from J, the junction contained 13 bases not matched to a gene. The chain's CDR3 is CASSRPRLAGGQMEQYF. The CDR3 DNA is TGTGCCAGCAGCCGACCTCGACTAGCGGGAGGGCAGATGGAGCAGTACTTC. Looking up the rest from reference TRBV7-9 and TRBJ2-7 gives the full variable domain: DTGVSQNPRHKITKRGQNVTFRCDPISEHNRLYWYRQTLGQGPEFLTYFQNEAQLEKSRLLSDRFSAERPKGSFSTLEIQRTEQGDSAMYLCASSRPRLAGGQMEQYFGPGTRLTVT.

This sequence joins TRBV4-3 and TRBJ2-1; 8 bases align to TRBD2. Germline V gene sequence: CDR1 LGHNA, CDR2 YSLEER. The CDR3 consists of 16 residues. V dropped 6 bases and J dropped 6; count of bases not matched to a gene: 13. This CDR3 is CASRGIDGGGRNEQFF. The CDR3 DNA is TGCGCCAGCAGGGGCATTGACGGGGGGGGCCGCAATGAGCAGTTCTTC.

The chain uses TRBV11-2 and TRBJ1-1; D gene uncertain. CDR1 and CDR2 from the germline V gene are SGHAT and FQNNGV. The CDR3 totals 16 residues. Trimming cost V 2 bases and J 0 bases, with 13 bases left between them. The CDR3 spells CASSLIWEGLNTEAFF. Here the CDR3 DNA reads TGTGCCAGCAGCTTAATTTGGGAGGGCCTGAACACTGAAGCTTTCTTT.

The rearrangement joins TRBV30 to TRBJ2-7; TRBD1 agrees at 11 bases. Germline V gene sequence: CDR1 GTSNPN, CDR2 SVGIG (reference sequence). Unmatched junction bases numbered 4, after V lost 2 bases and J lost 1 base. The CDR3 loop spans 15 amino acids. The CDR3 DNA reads TGTGCCTGGAGTCCCGGGACAGGGGGTTCCTACGAGCAGTACTTC. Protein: CAWSPGTGGSYEQYF.

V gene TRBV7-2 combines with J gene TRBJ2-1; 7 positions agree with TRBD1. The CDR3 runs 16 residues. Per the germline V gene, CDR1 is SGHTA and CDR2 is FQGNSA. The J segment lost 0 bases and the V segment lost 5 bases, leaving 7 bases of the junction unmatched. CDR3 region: CASSLRQGSSYNEQFF. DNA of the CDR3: TGTGCCAGCAGCCTAAGACAGGGCAGCTCCTACAATGAGCAGTTCTTC.

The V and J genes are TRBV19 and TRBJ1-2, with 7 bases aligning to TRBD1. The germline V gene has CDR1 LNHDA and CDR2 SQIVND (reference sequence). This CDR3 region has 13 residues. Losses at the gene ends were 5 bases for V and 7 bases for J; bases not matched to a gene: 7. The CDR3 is CASSPTGVFGYTF. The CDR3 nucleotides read TGTGCCAGTAGTCCTACAGGGGTATTTGGCTACACCTTC.

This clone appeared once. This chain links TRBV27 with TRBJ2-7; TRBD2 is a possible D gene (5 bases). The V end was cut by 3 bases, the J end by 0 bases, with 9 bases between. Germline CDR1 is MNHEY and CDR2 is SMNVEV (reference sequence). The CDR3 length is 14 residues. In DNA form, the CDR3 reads TGTGCCAGCAGTTTCAGCGGAAGCTCCTACGAGCAGTACTTC. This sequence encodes CASSFSGSSYEQYF.

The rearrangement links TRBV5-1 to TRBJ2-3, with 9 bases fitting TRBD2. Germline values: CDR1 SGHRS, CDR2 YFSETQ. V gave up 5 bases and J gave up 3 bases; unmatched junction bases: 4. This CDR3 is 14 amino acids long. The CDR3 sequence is CASRWLAGTDTQYF. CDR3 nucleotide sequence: TGCGCCAGCAGATGGCTAGCGGGAACAGATACGCAGTATTTT.

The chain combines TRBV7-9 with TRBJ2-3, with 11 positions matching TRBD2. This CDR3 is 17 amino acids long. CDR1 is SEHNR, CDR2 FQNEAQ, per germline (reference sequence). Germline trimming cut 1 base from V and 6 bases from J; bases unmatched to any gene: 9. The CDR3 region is CASSLGGSGRVYDTQYF. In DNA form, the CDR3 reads TGTGCCAGCAGCTTAGGCGGTAGCGGGAGGGTATACGATACGCAGTATTTT.

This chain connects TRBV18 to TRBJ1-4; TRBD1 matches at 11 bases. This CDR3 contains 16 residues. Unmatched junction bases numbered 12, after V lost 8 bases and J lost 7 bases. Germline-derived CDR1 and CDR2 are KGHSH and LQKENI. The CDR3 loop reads CASAKTGTGGSEKLFF. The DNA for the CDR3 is TGTGCCAGCGCAAAAACCGGGACAGGGGGTAGTGAAAAACTGTTTTTT.

The CDR3 bases are TGCGCCAGCAGCCAAGATATCCCGGGATACAATGAGCAGTTCTTC. Translation: CASSQDIPGYNEQFF. The chain links TRBV4-1 to TRBJ2-1, with D perhaps matching TRBD2 (5 bases). V dropped 0 bases and J dropped 4 bases, with 10 bases sitting between them. The CDR3 runs 15 residues. Per the germline V gene, CDR1 is MGHRA and CDR2 is YSYEKL.

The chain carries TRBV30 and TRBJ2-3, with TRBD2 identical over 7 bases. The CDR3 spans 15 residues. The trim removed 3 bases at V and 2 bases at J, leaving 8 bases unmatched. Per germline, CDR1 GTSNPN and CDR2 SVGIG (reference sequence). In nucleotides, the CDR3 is TGTGCCTGGAGGGGGTTGGCGGGAGTCACAGATACGCAGTATTTT. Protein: CAWRGLAGVTDTQYF.

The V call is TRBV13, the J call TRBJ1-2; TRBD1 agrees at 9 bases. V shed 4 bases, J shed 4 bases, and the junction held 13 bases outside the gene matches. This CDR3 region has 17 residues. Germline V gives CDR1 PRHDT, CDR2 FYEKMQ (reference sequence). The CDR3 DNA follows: TGTGCCAGCAGCTCACTGTCATCCGGGACAGGGTCCTATGGCTACACCTTC. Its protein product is CASSSLSSGTGSYGYTF.

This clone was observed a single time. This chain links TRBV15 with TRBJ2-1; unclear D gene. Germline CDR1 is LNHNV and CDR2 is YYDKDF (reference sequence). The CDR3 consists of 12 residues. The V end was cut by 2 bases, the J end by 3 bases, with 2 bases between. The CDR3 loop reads CATSRYYNEQFF. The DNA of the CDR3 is TGTGCCACCAGCAGATACTACAATGAGCAGTTCTTC.